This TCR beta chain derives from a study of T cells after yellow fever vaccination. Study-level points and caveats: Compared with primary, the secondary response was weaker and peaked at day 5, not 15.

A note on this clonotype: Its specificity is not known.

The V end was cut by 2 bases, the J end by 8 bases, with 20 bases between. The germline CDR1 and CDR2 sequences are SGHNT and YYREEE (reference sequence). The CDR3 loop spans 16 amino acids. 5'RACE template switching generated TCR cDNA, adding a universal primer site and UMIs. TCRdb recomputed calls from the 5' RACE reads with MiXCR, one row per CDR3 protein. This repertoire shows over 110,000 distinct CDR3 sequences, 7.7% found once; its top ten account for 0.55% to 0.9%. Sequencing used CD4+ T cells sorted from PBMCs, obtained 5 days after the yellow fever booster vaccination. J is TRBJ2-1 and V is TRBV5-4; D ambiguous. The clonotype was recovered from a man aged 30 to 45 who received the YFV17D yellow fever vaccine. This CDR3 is CASSLTRGGGLDEQFF. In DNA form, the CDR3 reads TGTGCCAGCAGCTTAACCCGCGGTGGTGGGTTGGATGAGCAGTTCTTC. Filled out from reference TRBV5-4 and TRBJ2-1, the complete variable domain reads ETGVTQSPTHLIKTRGQQVTLRCSSQSGHNTVSWYQQALGQGPQFIFQYYREEENGRGNFPPRFSGLQFPNYSSELNVNALELDDSALYLCASSLTRGGGLDEQFFGPGTRLTVL.